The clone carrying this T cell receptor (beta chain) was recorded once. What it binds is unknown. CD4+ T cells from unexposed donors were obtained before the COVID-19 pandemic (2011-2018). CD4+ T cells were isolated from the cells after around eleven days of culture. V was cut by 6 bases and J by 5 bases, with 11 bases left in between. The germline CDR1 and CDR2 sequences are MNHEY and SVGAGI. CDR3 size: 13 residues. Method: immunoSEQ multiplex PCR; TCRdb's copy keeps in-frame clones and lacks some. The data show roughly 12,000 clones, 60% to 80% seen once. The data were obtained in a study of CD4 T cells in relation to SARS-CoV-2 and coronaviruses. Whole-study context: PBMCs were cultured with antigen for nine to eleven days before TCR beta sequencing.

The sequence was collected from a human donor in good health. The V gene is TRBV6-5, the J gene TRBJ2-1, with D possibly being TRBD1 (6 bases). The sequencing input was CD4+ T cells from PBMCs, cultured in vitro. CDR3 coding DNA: TGTGCCAGCAGAGTAGACAGGAACAATGAGCAGTTCTTC. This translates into CASRVDRNNEQFF.